The clone carrying this TCR beta chain was seen a handful of times. The antigen is not known. A much larger clone is a single base away; this may be a read error. The sample originates from a study of breast tumors, draining lymph nodes, adjacent tissues. Samples came from axillary lymph nodes draining the breast cancer. TCRdb re-analysed the multiplex PCR reads in MiXCR, keeping a single row per CDR3 protein. The data show around 230,000 distinct CDR3 sequences, 32% seen once. Findings of the study overall: Tumor repertoires ranked between lymph nodes and nontumor tissue in diversity, with V and J gene preferences. Tumor T cell lymph node origin was a supported hypothesis, not proven.

Germline lookup yields CDR1 DFQATT and CDR2 SNEGSKA (reference sequence). The CDR3 has 14 residues. The rearrangement joins TRBV20-1 to TRBJ2-1; D is unclear. The sample was axillary lymph node tissue. The sequence came from a female donor with breast cancer. Some clones in this sample may be carry-over from other donors' samples. CDR3 loop: CSARDTESYTEQFF. The CDR3, as DNA: TGCAGTGCTAGAGATACGGAGTCCTACACTGAGCAGTTCTTC.